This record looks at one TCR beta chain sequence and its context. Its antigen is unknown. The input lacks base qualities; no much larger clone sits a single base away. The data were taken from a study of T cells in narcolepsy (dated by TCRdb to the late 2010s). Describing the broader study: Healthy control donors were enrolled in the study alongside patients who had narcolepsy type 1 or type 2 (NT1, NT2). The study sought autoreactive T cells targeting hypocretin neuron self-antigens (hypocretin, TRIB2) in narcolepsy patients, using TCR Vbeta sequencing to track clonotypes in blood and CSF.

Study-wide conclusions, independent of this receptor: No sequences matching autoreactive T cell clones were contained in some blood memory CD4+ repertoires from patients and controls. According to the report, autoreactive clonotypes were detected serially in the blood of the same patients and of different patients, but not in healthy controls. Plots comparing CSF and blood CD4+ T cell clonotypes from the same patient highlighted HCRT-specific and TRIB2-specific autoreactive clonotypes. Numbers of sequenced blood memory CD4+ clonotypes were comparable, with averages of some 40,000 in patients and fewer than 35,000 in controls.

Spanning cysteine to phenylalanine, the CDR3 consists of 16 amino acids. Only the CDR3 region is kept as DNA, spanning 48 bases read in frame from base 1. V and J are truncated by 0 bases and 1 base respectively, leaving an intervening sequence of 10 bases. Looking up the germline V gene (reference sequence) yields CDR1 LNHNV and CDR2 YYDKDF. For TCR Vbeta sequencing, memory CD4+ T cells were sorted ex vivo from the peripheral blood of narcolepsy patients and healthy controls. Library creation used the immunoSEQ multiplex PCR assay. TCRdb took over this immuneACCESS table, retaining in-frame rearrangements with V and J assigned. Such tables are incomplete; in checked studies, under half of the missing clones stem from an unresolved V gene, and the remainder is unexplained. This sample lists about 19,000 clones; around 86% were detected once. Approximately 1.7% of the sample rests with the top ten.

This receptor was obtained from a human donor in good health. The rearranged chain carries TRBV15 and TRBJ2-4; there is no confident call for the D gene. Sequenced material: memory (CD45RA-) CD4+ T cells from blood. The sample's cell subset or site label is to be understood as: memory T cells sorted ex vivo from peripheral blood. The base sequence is TGTGCCACCAGCAGAGATCGATCAGTCGCCAAAAACATTCAGTACTTC. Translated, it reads CATSRDRSVAKNIQYF.